This is a list of T cell receptor beta chains from one sample in a study of beta chain features in type 1 diabetes. TCRdb's table, derived via immunoSEQ multiplex PCR, lists solely in-frame clones and lacks some. The sample has more than 550,000 clones, more than 12% seen once. The sequencing sample was made of naive CD4+ T cells from blood. Receptors were obtained from a man in his late teens or twenties with type 1 diabetes. Each CDR3 is given with its conserved first and last residue. D genes are given only for firm matches. Size values are once, few and many counts, or a class for expanded clones, and some rows have none.

clone_size	d_call	v_call	j_call	cdr3_aa	cdr3_nt
.	.	TRBV13	TRBJ2-5	CASSLTVGETQYF	TGTGCCAGCAGCTTAACCGTGGGGGAGACCCAGTACTTC
few	.	TRBV19	TRBJ1-1	CATLLIDVSTEAFF	TGTGCCACCCTTCTTATCGACGTGAGCACTGAAGCTTTCTTT
few	.	TRBV5-1	TRBJ2-7	CASSLIQGTYEQYF	TGCGCCAGCAGCTTGATACAGGGTACCTACGAGCAGTACTTC
.	TRBD2	TRBV6-6	TRBJ2-7	CASSYQAGRTYEQYF	TGTGCCAGCAGTTACCAAGCGGGGAGGACCTACGAGCAGTACTTC
few	.	TRBV10-3	TRBJ2-7	CAISESTGLEQYF	TGTGCCATCAGTGAGTCGACGGGGCTCGAGCAGTACTTC
few	TRBD2	TRBV6-5	TRBJ2-1	CASSPSGGALREQFF	TGTGCCAGCAGCCCTAGCGGGGGGGCCCTTAGAGAGCAGTTCTTC
few	.	TRBV9	TRBJ2-2	CASSVEGFPDRELFF	TGTGCCAGCAGCGTAGAAGGCTTTCCTGACCGGGAGCTGTTTTTT
.	.	TRBV5-6	TRBJ2-5	CASSFRRSEETQYF	TGTGCCAGCAGCTTTCGGCGGTCCGAAGAGACCCAGTACTTC
few	.	TRBV28	TRBJ1-3	CASSNVLSGNTIYF	TGTGCCAGCAGCAATGTATTATCTGGAAACACCATATATTTT
.	TRBD1	TRBV5-4	TRBJ1-2	CASSSGTGAPIGRGYTF	TGTGCCAGCAGCTCCGGGACAGGGGCTCCCATAGGGCGTGGCTACACCTTC
.	.	TRBV9	TRBJ2-2	CASSSKPLGVTGELFF	TGTGCCAGCAGCTCTAAACCTCTAGGAGTCACCGGGGAGCTGTTTTTT
many	.	TRBV4-1	TRBJ2-3	CASSRTVASTDTQYF	TGCGCCAGCAGCCGGACTGTCGCTAGCACAGATACGCAGTATTTT
.	.	TRBV20-1	TRBJ1-2	CVSGASYGYTF	TGCGTCTCCGGCGCTTCCTATGGCTACACCTTC
.	.	TRBV6-5	TRBJ1-6	CASSPSGGYSPLHF	TGTGCCAGCAGCCCGTCCGGCGGATATTCACCCCTCCACTTT
few	.	TRBV30	TRBJ2-6	CAWSGRGSGANVLTF	TGTGCCTGGAGTGGGCGGGGCTCTGGGGCCAACGTCCTGACTTTC
few	.	TRBV14	TRBJ2-7	CASSQDYNQYEQYF	TGTGCCAGCAGCCAAGACTACAACCAGTACGAGCAGTACTTC
.	.	TRBV6-5	TRBJ2-4	CASSPLRPKNIQYF	TGTGCCAGCAGCCCCTTGAGACCCAAAAACATTCAGTACTTC
.	TRBD1	TRBV5-4	TRBJ1-3	CASSLDRQGPRYF	TGTGCCAGCAGCTTGGACCGACAGGGCCCCAGATATTTT
.	.	TRBV18	TRBJ2-3	CASSTPGGDTQYF	TGTGCCAGCTCAACTCCTGGGGGAGATACGCAGTATTTT
.	TRBD1	TRBV7-8	TRBJ2-7	CASSPQGARTYEQYF	TGTGCCAGCAGCCCGCAGGGGGCGAGGACCTACGAGCAGTACTTC
.	.	TRBV4-3	TRBJ2-3	CASSQDLTSTQYF	TGCGCCAGCAGCCAAGATTTGACTTCTACGCAGTATTTT
.	.	TRBV7-9	TRBJ1-6	CASSLLGGDNSPLHF	TGTGCCAGCAGCCTTCTCGGGGGGGATAATTCACCCCTCCACTTT
few	TRBD1	TRBV30	TRBJ2-7	CAWTGQGLGRQYF	TGTGCCTGGACGGGACAGGGGTTAGGGAGGCAGTACTTC
few	TRBD2	TRBV5-4	TRBJ2-1	CASSFPGTTNNEQFF	TGTGCCAGCAGCTTTCCCGGGACTACCAACAATGAGCAGTTCTTC
.	TRBD2	TRBV6-6	TRBJ2-5	CATRLAGGGETQYF	TGTGCCACCAGACTAGCGGGAGGGGGAGAGACCCAGTACTTC
few	TRBD2	TRBV2	TRBJ2-7	CASRELAGVDEQYF	TGTGCCAGCAGGGAACTAGCGGGAGTAGATGAGCAGTACTTC
few	.	TRBV30	TRBJ2-2	CASRGKGYTGELFF	TGTGCCTCCCGGGGAAAGGGGTACACCGGGGAGCTGTTTTTT
.	TRBD2	TRBV7-9	TRBJ2-1	CASSLPGLAGVEQFF	TGTGCCAGCAGCCTACCGGGACTAGCGGGAGTTGAGCAGTTCTTC
few	TRBD2	TRBV6-6	TRBJ2-3	CASRVAGGTDTQYF	TGTGCCAGCAGGGTAGCGGGGGGAACAGATACGCAGTATTTT
.	.	TRBV30	TRBJ2-5	CAWSVFSGKETQYF	TGTGCCTGGAGTGTTTTTTCGGGTAAAGAGACCCAGTACTTC
.	.	TRBV12-2	TRBJ2-2	CASRLLYGRTGELFF	TGTGCAAGTCGCCTCTTATATGGTCGCACCGGGGAGCTGTTTTTT
.	TRBD1	TRBV10-3	TRBJ2-7	CAIRGQGYEQYF	TGTGCCATCAGGGGACAGGGCTACGAGCAGTACTTC
few	.	TRBV5-6	TRBJ2-7	CASSLHFRGEQYF	TGTGCCAGCAGCTTGCACTTCAGGGGCGAGCAGTACTTC
.	.	TRBV28	TRBJ2-7	CASSLKASYEQYF	TGTGCCAGCAGTTTAAAAGCGTCCTACGAGCAGTACTTC
.	TRBD2	TRBV6-5	TRBJ2-1	CASSYGGTSGSGEQFF	TGTGCCAGCAGCTACGGTGGGACTAGCGGGAGCGGTGAGCAGTTCTTC
.	TRBD2	TRBV7-6	TRBJ2-5	CASSFLGLGQETQYF	TGTGCCAGCAGCTTCCTAGGACTAGGCCAAGAGACCCAGTACTTC
few	.	TRBV29-1	TRBJ2-4	CSVSGASDDLAKNIQYF	TGCAGCGTTTCGGGGGCCTCGGACGATCTAGCCAAAAACATTCAGTACTTC
.	.	TRBV28	TRBJ2-1	CAILNSPGNEQFF	TGTGCCATCCTGAACTCCCCCGGGAATGAGCAGTTCTTC
few	.	TRBV5-1	TRBJ1-2	CASSLDNSPEVGYTF	TGCGCCAGCAGCTTGGATAACAGCCCTGAGGTCGGCTACACCTTC
few	.	TRBV25-1	TRBJ2-7	CASSPRTDSYEQYF	TGTGCCAGCAGTCCGCGGACAGATTCCTACGAGCAGTACTTC
.	TRBD2	TRBV7-9	TRBJ2-5	CAGPETSVASLQETQYF	TGTGCCGGGCCAGAGACTAGCGTCGCGTCCCTCCAAGAGACCCAGTACTTC
.	.	TRBV5-6	TRBJ1-5	CASSLQGTSNQPQHF	TGTGCCAGCAGCCTTCAGGGGACTAGCAATCAGCCCCAGCATTTT
.	.	TRBV27	TRBJ2-7	CASSIRSGLTYEQYF	TGTGCCAGCAGTATACGGAGCGGACTAACCTACGAGCAGTACTTC
.	.	TRBV19	TRBJ1-1	CASSMGLNTEAFF	TGTGCCAGTAGTATGGGCCTGAACACTGAAGCTTTCTTT
few	TRBD2	TRBV7-2	TRBJ2-1	CASSLGGAGGGNEQFF	TGTGCCAGCAGCTTAGGAGGTGCGGGGGGTGGTAATGAGCAGTTCTTC
few	TRBD1	TRBV5-1	TRBJ2-3	CASSSTGGTDTQYF	TGCGCCAGCAGCTCGACAGGGGGCACAGATACGCAGTATTTT
few	.	TRBV11-2	TRBJ2-1	CASSLEGREQFF	TGTGCCAGCAGCTTAGAGGGGCGTGAGCAGTTCTTC
few	.	TRBV23-1	TRBJ1-4	CASSPRINEKLFF	TGCGCCAGCAGCCCGCGGATAAATGAAAAACTGTTTTTT
few	.	TRBV29-1	TRBJ1-4	CSVDSGVDEKLFF	TGCAGCGTTGATTCAGGGGTTGATGAAAAACTGTTTTTT
once	.	TRBV6-5	TRBJ1-1	CASSKQAMNTEAFF	TGTGCCAGCAGTAAACAGGCTATGAACACTGAAGCTTTCTTT
.	TRBD1	TRBV30	TRBJ1-2	CAWSHGTGASSSYGYTF	TGTGCCTGGAGCCATGGGACAGGGGCCTCTTCTAGCTATGGCTACACCTTC
.	TRBD2	TRBV7-9	TRBJ2-3	CASSLGSGGPGSTDTQYF	TGTGCCAGCAGCTTAGGAAGCGGGGGGCCCGGTAGCACAGATACGCAGTATTTT
few	.	TRBV4-3	TRBJ2-5	CASSQLGQGGETQYF	TGCGCCAGCAGCCAGCTGGGGCAGGGGGGAGAGACCCAGTACTTC
few	TRBD2	TRBV30	TRBJ2-3	CACGLAGTDTQYF	TGTGCCTGCGGACTAGCGGGCACAGATACGCAGTATTTT
.	.	TRBV7-2	TRBJ1-4	CASSPVNGEKLFF	TGTGCCAGCAGCCCCGTAAACGGCGAAAAACTGTTTTTT
few	TRBD1	TRBV18	TRBJ1-2	CASSRDSQYGYTF	TGTGCCAGCTCGCGGGACAGTCAGTATGGCTACACCTTC
few	TRBD2	TRBV30	TRBJ2-5	CARQRGALETQYF	TGTGCCCGTCAGCGGGGGGCTTTGGAGACCCAGTACTTC
few	.	TRBV11-2	TRBJ2-5	CASSLDGAGETQYF	TGTGCCAGCAGCTTAGATGGGGCCGGAGAGACCCAGTACTTC
few	.	TRBV11-1	TRBJ2-3	CASSLRVRLGTDTQYF	TGTGCCAGCAGCCTCAGGGTGCGGCTGGGCACAGATACGCAGTATTTT
.	.	TRBV19	TRBJ1-2	CASMSLNYGYTF	TGTGCCAGTATGTCCCTAAACTATGGCTACACCTTC